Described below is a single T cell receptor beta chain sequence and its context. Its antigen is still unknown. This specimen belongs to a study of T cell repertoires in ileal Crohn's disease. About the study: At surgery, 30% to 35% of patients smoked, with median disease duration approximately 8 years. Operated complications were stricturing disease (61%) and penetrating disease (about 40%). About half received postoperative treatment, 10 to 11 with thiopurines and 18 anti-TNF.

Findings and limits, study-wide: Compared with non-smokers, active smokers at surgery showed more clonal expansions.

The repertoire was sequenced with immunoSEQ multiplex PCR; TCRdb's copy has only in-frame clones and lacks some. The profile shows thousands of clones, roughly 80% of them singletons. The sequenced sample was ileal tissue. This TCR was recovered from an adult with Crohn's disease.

This CDR3 reads CATSRDPKGHEQFF. In DNA, the CDR3 is TGTGCCACCAGCAGAGATCCTAAGGGGCATGAGCAGTTCTTC. This chain connects TRBV15 to TRBJ2-1, with D perhaps TRBD1 (5 bases). The ends were cut back, 0 bases at V and 8 bases at J, with 11 bases in the middle. Germline loops: CDR1 LNHNV, CDR2 YYDKDF (reference sequence). The CDR3 is 14 residues long.